The 19 T cell receptor beta chains below were found in one sample sequenced in a study of blood T cell repertoires in COVID-19. Repertoires were generated with immunoSEQ multiplex PCR, while TCRdb's copy carries only in-frame clones and drops some. The sample has 150,000 to 200,000 clones; about 86% are singletons. The sample taken for sequencing was peripheral blood. These receptors were obtained from a man over 45 with active or convalescent COVID-19.

The chain has TRBV9 and TRBJ2-1; D unresolved. Looked up from germline, CDR1 is SGDLS and CDR2 is YYNGEE. Trimming pared 1 base from V and 4 bases from J, leaving 6 bases between. This CDR3 is 13 amino acids long. The CDR3 protein is CASSVLAYNEQFF. The CDR3 DNA follows: TGTGCCAGCAGCGTATTGGCATACAATGAGCAGTTCTTC.

J is TRBJ1-1 and V is TRBV5-1; 9 bases fit TRBD1. Germline V lookup: CDR1 SGHRS, CDR2 YFSETQ. V shed 2 bases, J shed 4 bases, and the junction held 3 bases outside the gene matches. This CDR3 contains 14 residues. The CDR3 spells CASSLQGAGTEAFF. As DNA, the CDR3 is TGCGCCAGCAGCTTACAGGGGGCGGGCACTGAAGCTTTCTTT. Complete variable domain (other parts from reference TRBV5-1 and TRBJ1-1): KAGVTQTPRYLIKTRGQQVTLSCSPISGHRSVSWYQQTPGQGLQFLFEYFSETQRNKGNFPGRFSGRQFSNSRSEMNVSTLELGDSALYLCASSLQGAGTEAFFGQGTRLTVV.

The chain uses TRBV10-3 and TRBJ2-5, with 10 bases that match TRBD1. Germline V gene lookup returns CDR1 ENHRY and CDR2 SYGVKD. This CDR3 is 14 amino acids long. V shed 6 bases, J shed 3 bases, and the junction held 4 bases outside the gene matches. DNA for the CDR3: TGTGCCATCAGCGAGGGGACAGGGGAAGAGACCCAGTACTTC. Its translation: CAISEGTGEETQYF.

This rearrangement joins TRBV10-3 to TRBJ1-5; 8 positions agree with TRBD1. Germline V lookup: CDR1 ENHRY, CDR2 SYGVKD. With V trimmed by 8 bases and J by 3 bases, 3 bases remained unmatched. The CDR3 covers 13 residues. The CDR3 coding sequence is TGTGCCATCGGACAGGGAACCAATCAGCCCCAGCATTTT. Protein sequence: CAIGQGTNQPQHF.

This clone was seen a single time. The rearrangement joins TRBV4-1 to TRBJ2-2; 8 nucleotides match TRBD2. The germline V gene has CDR1 MGHRA and CDR2 YSYEKL. CDR3 length equals 18 residues. V shed 2 bases and J 2 bases; nucleotides not matched to a gene: 10. The chain's CDR3 is CASSQSPGGAVNTGELFF. DNA for the CDR3: TGCGCCAGCAGCCAATCCCCGGGGGGGGCCGTAAACACCGGGGAGCTGTTTTTT.

V and J are TRBV27 and TRBJ1-5; TRBD1 might be the D (5 bases). Trimming left V 2 bases short and J 3 bases short, with 11 bases between. This CDR3 contains 15 residues. Germline V gene sequence: CDR1 MNHEY, CDR2 SMNVEV (reference sequence). Here the CDR3 reads CASSLEGLNNQPQHF. In nucleotides, the CDR3 is TGTGCCAGCAGTTTAGAGGGACTAAACAATCAGCCCCAGCATTTT.

This chain joins TRBV10-3 and TRBJ2-5, with D possibly matching TRBD1 (6 bases). This CDR3 is 14 amino acids long. From germline, CDR1 is ENHRY and CDR2 SYGVKD. Trimming pared 6 bases from V and 2 bases from J, leaving 13 bases between. The CDR3 sequence: CAISLGTLQETQYF. Here the CDR3 DNA reads TGTGCCATCAGCCTCGGGACACTTCAAGAGACCCAGTACTTC.

The gene calls are TRBV4-2 and TRBJ2-3, with 12 bases fitting TRBD2. Germline CDR1 reads LGHNA; CDR2 reads YNFKEQ. This CDR3 has 17 residues. J lost 7 bases, V lost 0 bases, and 8 bases had no gene match. CDR3 in DNA: TGTGCCAGCAGCCAAGATAGTCTAGCGGGGGGGCCTAATACGCAGTATTTT. Translation: CASSQDSLAGGPNTQYF.

This clone was counted a few times. The rearrangement joins TRBV7-8 to TRBJ1-2, with unresolved D. V gave up 5 bases and J gave up 4 bases, with 11 bases separating them. Germline V gene lookup returns CDR1 SGHVS and CDR2 FQNEAQ. This CDR3 has 13 residues. CDR3 protein: CASSAAGGYGYTF. Here the CDR3 DNA reads TGTGCCAGCAGCGCTGCAGGTGGCTATGGCTACACCTTC.

The chain links TRBV28 to TRBJ2-2; D is possibly TRBD2 (6 bases). Germline V gene lookup returns CDR1 MDHEN and CDR2 SYDVKM. The CDR3 loop spans 16 amino acids. Trimming pared 3 bases from V and 1 base from J, leaving 12 bases between. The CDR3 sequence is CASSLVAVLNTGELFF. In DNA form, the CDR3 reads TGTGCCAGCAGTTTGGTAGCGGTTCTGAACACCGGGGAGCTGTTTTTT.

CDR3 amino acids: CASSLVGTGSETQYF. In DNA, the CDR3 is TGTGCCAGCAGCTTGGTTGGGACAGGGTCCGAGACCCAGTACTTC. The rearrangement uses TRBV5-4 and TRBJ2-5, with 9 positions matching TRBD1. This CDR3 spans 15 amino acids. CDR1 and CDR2 from the germline V gene are SGHNT and YYREEE (reference sequence). V lost 0 bases to trimming and J lost 5 bases; unmatched junction nucleotides: 5.

This sequence joins TRBV14 and TRBJ2-6; possible D gene TRBD1, 6 bases. Germline CDR1 and CDR2: SGHDN and FVKESK. Trimming pared 4 bases from V and 0 bases from J, leaving 13 bases between. This CDR3 has 17 residues. The DNA for the CDR3 is TGTGCCAGCAGCCTAGGTGTAGGGGGCTCTGGGGCCAACGTCCTGACTTTC. Amino acids: CASSLGVGGSGANVLTF.

Written as DNA, the CDR3 is TGTGCCAGCAGTTCAGGGTCCTTCACTGAAGCTTTCTTT. Its translation is CASSSGSFTEAFF. The chain links TRBV6-5 to TRBJ1-1; D perhaps matches TRBD1 (5 bases). CDR3 length equals 13 residues. The ends were cut back, 4 bases at V and 4 bases at J, with 10 bases in the middle. Germline CDR1 is MNHEY and CDR2 is SVGAGI.

This clone was counted a single time. As DNA, the CDR3 is TGTGCCAGCAGCCGAGTCTCACTTTATGGCTACACCTTC. Translation gives CASSRVSLYGYTF. The V and J genes are TRBV11-2 and TRBJ1-2, with unresolved D. With 5 bases removed from V and 5 bases from J, the gap between germline ends came to 12 bases. CDR1 is SGHAT, CDR2 FQNNGV, per germline. The length of the CDR3 is 13 residues.

The chain uses TRBV7-6 and TRBJ2-5; 8 bases line up with TRBD1. Germline values: CDR1 SGHVS, CDR2 FNYEAQ. V shed 2 bases and J 4 bases; nucleotides not matched to a gene: 9. CDR3 length: 16 residues. CDR3 amino acids: CASSLSRGTGGETQYF. CDR3 DNA: TGTGCCAGCAGCTTATCACGAGGGACAGGAGGAGAGACCCAGTACTTC. Full variable domain (missing parts from reference TRBV7-6 and TRBJ2-5): GAGVSQSPRYKVTKRGQDVALRCDPISGHVSLYWYRQALGQGPEFLTYFNYEAQQDKSGLPNDRFSAERPEGSISTLTIQRTEQRDSAMYRCASSLSRGTGGETQYFGPGTRLLVL.

The gene calls are TRBV24-1 and TRBJ2-3; D is ambiguous. The CDR3 spans 15 residues. Germline V CDR1 and CDR2: KGHDR, SFDVKD. Trimming took off 4 bases at V and 2 bases at J, with 12 bases between the two ends. The CDR3 is CATSEQIAPTDTQYF. Written as DNA, the CDR3 is TGTGCCACCAGTGAACAGATTGCTCCCACAGATACGCAGTATTTT.

The chain couples TRBV5-1 to TRBJ1-1; 7 bases line up with TRBD1. CDR1 is SGHRS and CDR2 is YFSETQ in the germline V gene. V shed 1 base, J shed 0 bases, and the junction held 6 bases outside the gene matches. This CDR3 has 16 residues. The CDR3 DNA follows: TGCGCCAGCAGCTTGAACAGGGGATCAATGAACACTGAAGCTTTCTTT. Encoded protein: CASSLNRGSMNTEAFF.

The rearrangement joins TRBV19 to TRBJ1-1, with 11 bases identical to TRBD1. J was trimmed by 0 bases and V by 5 bases; bases with no gene match: 11. Germline-derived CDR1 and CDR2 are LNHDA and SQIVND (reference sequence). This CDR3 spans 18 amino acids. The CDR3 sequence: CASSHRTGGERMNTEAFF. The DNA of the CDR3 is TGTGCCAGTAGTCACCGGACAGGGGGCGAAAGGATGAACACTGAAGCTTTCTTT.

In its sample, this clone was seen a few times. The V call is TRBV5-1, the J call TRBJ1-2; perhaps TRBD1 as D (5 bases). The V and J ends lost 3 bases and 3 bases respectively, with 9 bases between them. Germline loops: CDR1 SGHRS, CDR2 YFSETQ. This CDR3 has 13 amino acids. The CDR3 coding sequence is TGCGCCAGCAGCTCCCCAGGGCACTATGGCTACACCTTC. It codes for CASSSPGHYGYTF.